Listed below are T cell receptor beta chains from one sample, sequenced in a study of vaccination effects on CD4 cells after COVID-19. The antigens these receptors bind are not known. Sequenced by immunoSEQ multiplex PCR; TCRdb stores in-frame clones only, minus some. The table includes tens of thousands of clones, 78% detected once. The sample was CD4+ T cells from PBMCs cultured with SARS-CoV-2 spike peptides, taken before COVID-19 vaccination. Receptors originate from a human donor who received a COVID-19 vaccine. Each CDR3 is given with its conserved first and last residue. Fields, in order: clone size, D gene, J gene, V gene, CDR3 protein, CDR3 DNA. D genes are given only for firm matches. Size values are once, few and many counts, or a class for expanded clones, and some rows have none.

size: -
D: -
J: TRBJ1-5
V: TRBV6-2/TRBV6-3
CDR3: CASSNGGSGNQPQHF
DNA: TGTGCCAGCAGTAATGGGGGCTCGGGCAATCAGCCCCAGCATTTT

size: -
D: -
J: TRBJ1-2
V: TRBV7-3
CDR3: CASSHLGPTF
DNA: TGTGCCAGCAGCCATTTAGGCCCCACCTTC

size: -
D: TRBD1
J: TRBJ1-5
V: TRBV19
CDR3: CASSIQTGVGQPQHF
DNA: TGTGCCAGTAGCATTCAGACAGGGGTAGGACAGCCCCAGCATTTT

size: few
D: -
J: TRBJ1-3
V: TRBV19
CDR3: CASNNPGRENTIYF
DNA: TGTGCCAGTAACAACCCCGGTCGTGAAAACACCATATATTTT

size: -
D: TRBD1
J: TRBJ1-3
V: TRBV4-1
CDR3: CASSLYSTGSGNTIYF
DNA: TGCGCCAGCAGCCTCTACTCGACAGGGAGTGGAAACACCATATATTTT

size: -
D: TRBD1
J: TRBJ1-2
V: TRBV25-1
CDR3: CASKGTGEFDYGYTF
DNA: TGTGCCAGCAAAGGGACAGGGGAATTTGACTATGGCTACACCTTC

size: -
D: TRBD1
J: TRBJ1-2
V: TRBV6-2/TRBV6-3
CDR3: CASSPWGQGNNYGYTF
DNA: TGTGCCAGCAGCCCTTGGGGACAGGGGAACAACTATGGCTACACCTTC

size: -
D: TRBD2
J: TRBJ2-2
V: TRBV3-1/TRBV3-2
CDR3: CASSQRGGVTGELFF
DNA: TGTGCCAGCAGCCAGCGGGGGGGCGTCACCGGGGAGCTGTTTTTT

size: -
D: -
J: TRBJ1-5
V: TRBV19
CDR3: CASSIFQLVGQPQHF
DNA: TGTGCCAGTAGTATTTTCCAGTTGGTAGGTCAGCCCCAGCATTTT

size: -
D: -
J: TRBJ1-2
V: TRBV20-1
CDR3: CSGYRTYGYTF
DNA: TGCAGTGGGTATAGGACCTATGGCTACACCTTC

size: -
D: TRBD1
J: TRBJ2-3
V: TRBV9
CDR3: CASSVQGAHTDTQYF
DNA: TGTGCCAGCAGCGTACAGGGGGCGCACACAGATACGCAGTATTTT

size: -
D: -
J: TRBJ2-5
V: TRBV18
CDR3: CASSPIWGQEETQYF
DNA: TGTGCCAGCTCACCAATTTGGGGGCAAGAGGAGACCCAGTACTTC

size: few
D: TRBD2
J: TRBJ2-5
V: TRBV4-2
CDR3: CASSRGQTSGAQETQYF
DNA: TGTGCCAGCAGCCGAGGCCAGACTAGCGGGGCCCAAGAGACCCAGTACTTC

size: few
D: -
J: TRBJ1-1
V: TRBV6-2/TRBV6-3
CDR3: CASSRPVGGNTEAFF
DNA: TGTGCCAGCAGTCGCCCGGTGGGCGGGAACACTGAAGCTTTCTTT

size: -
D: -
J: TRBJ2-5
V: TRBV18
CDR3: CASSPRPRYEETQYF
DNA: TGTGCCAGCTCACCAAGGCCCCGTTACGAAGAGACCCAGTACTTC

size: -
D: -
J: TRBJ1-6
V: TRBV5-6
CDR3: CASSLAGGAHNSPLHF
DNA: TGTGCCAGCAGCTTGGCTGGGGGCGCCCATAATTCACCCCTCCACTTT

size: few
D: -
J: TRBJ2-2
V: TRBV9
CDR3: CASSATGRSDTGELFF
DNA: TGTGCCAGCAGCGCGACCGGTCGATCGGACACCGGGGAGCTGTTTTTT

size: -
D: -
J: TRBJ1-5
V: TRBV7-2
CDR3: CASSLAGHNQPQHF
DNA: TGTGCCAGCAGCTTGGCGGGGCACAATCAGCCCCAGCATTTT

size: -
D: TRBD1
J: TRBJ2-1
V: TRBV3-1/TRBV3-2
CDR3: CASILAGGNEQFF
DNA: TGTGCCAGCATCCTAGCAGGGGGCAATGAGCAGTTCTTC

size: few
D: -
J: TRBJ2-2
V: TRBV2
CDR3: CASSAGETTGELFF
DNA: TGTGCCAGCAGTGCGGGGGAGACGACCGGGGAGCTGTTTTTT

size: -
D: -
J: TRBJ1-1
V: TRBV7-8
CDR3: CASSSDTIDAEAFF
DNA: TGTGCCAGCAGCTCGGACACGATCGACGCTGAAGCTTTCTTT

size: few
D: -
J: TRBJ1-5
V: TRBV7-2
CDR3: CASSTHLPTDSNQPQHF
DNA: TGTGCCAGCAGCACCCACCTCCCGACGGACTCTAATCAGCCCCAGCATTTT

size: -
D: -
J: TRBJ2-2
V: TRBV10-2
CDR3: CASSDRRGNTGELFF
DNA: TGCGCCAGCAGTGATAGGAGGGGGAACACCGGGGAGCTGTTTTTT

size: -
D: -
J: TRBJ1-1
V: TRBV18
CDR3: CASSLGNTEAFF
DNA: TGTGCCAGCTCACTGGGGAACACTGAAGCTTTCTTT

size: once
D: -
J: TRBJ1-3
V: TRBV11-2
CDR3: CASSLMLGAEAGNTIYF
DNA: TGTGCCAGCAGCTTAATGTTGGGGGCTGAGGCTGGAAACACCATATATTTT

size: few
D: -
J: TRBJ1-5
V: TRBV24-1
CDR3: CATSDPNQPQHF
DNA: TGTGCCACCAGTGATCCCAATCAGCCCCAGCATTTT

size: -
D: TRBD1
J: TRBJ1-1
V: TRBV9
CDR3: CASSVGIWGQQNTEAFF
DNA: TGTGCCAGCAGCGTAGGAATTTGGGGACAGCAGAACACTGAAGCTTTCTTT

size: -
D: -
J: TRBJ2-1
V: TRBV5-1
CDR3: CASSLELASYNEQFF
DNA: TGCGCCAGCAGCTTGGAGTTGGCATCCTACAATGAGCAGTTCTTC

size: few
D: TRBD1
J: TRBJ1-2
V: TRBV7-2
CDR3: CASSFSRGTGGAGYTF
DNA: TGTGCCAGCAGCTTCTCCCGAGGGACAGGGGGCGCCGGCTACACCTTC

size: -
D: TRBD1
J: TRBJ2-1
V: TRBV7-9
CDR3: CASSDYTDRAWNEQFF
DNA: TGTGCCAGCAGCGACTACACGGACAGGGCCTGGAATGAGCAGTTCTTC

size: -
D: -
J: TRBJ2-6
V: TRBV3-1/TRBV3-2
CDR3: CASSQNRAGANVLTF
DNA: TGTGCCAGCAGCCAAAACAGGGCTGGGGCCAACGTCCTGACTTTC

size: -
D: TRBD1
J: TRBJ1-6
V: TRBV5-6
CDR3: CASSFQDRATSPLHF
DNA: TGTGCCAGCAGCTTCCAGGACAGGGCCACTTCACCCCTCCACTTT

size: -
D: TRBD1
J: TRBJ1-2
V: TRBV5-6
CDR3: CASSSGTGIDGYTF
DNA: TGTGCCAGCAGCTCCGGGACAGGGATCGACGGCTACACCTTC

size: -
D: -
J: TRBJ1-3
V: TRBV7-2
CDR3: CASSSRFDAPGNTIYF
DNA: TGTGCCAGCAGCTCCCGTTTCGACGCCCCTGGAAACACCATATATTTT

size: few
D: -
J: TRBJ2-2
V: TRBV2
CDR3: CASRNPLRTGELFF
DNA: TGTGCCAGCAGGAATCCTTTGCGCACCGGGGAGCTGTTTTTT

size: -
D: TRBD2
J: TRBJ2-3
V: TRBV2
CDR3: CASSEAGLRGDTQYF
DNA: TGTGCCAGCAGTGAAGCGGGACTAAGGGGAGATACGCAGTATTTT

size: -
D: -
J: TRBJ2-5
V: TRBV19
CDR3: CASSLGKLRETQYF
DNA: TGTGCCAGTAGCCTGGGGAAGCTCCGAGAGACCCAGTACTTC

size: -
D: TRBD2
J: TRBJ2-2
V: TRBV19
CDR3: CASSPTRRGATGELFF
DNA: TGTGCCAGTAGTCCTACTAGGCGGGGGGCCACCGGGGAGCTGTTTTTT

size: few
D: TRBD2
J: TRBJ2-3
V: TRBV24-1
CDR3: CATSDSSGGATDTQYF
DNA: TGTGCCACCAGTGACTCTAGCGGGGGGGCCACAGATACGCAGTATTTT

size: few
D: TRBD2
J: TRBJ2-5
V: TRBV5-1
CDR3: CASSLLAGSQETQYF
DNA: TGCGCCAGCAGCTTGCTAGCGGGGAGTCAAGAGACCCAGTACTTC

size: -
D: -
J: TRBJ1-5
V: TRBV6-5
CDR3: CASSSGQRSNQPQHF
DNA: TGTGCCAGCAGCTCCGGACAGAGGAGCAATCAGCCCCAGCATTTT

size: -
D: -
J: TRBJ2-2
V: TRBV7-3
CDR3: CASSPNTGELFF
DNA: TGTGCCAGCAGCCCAAACACCGGGGAGCTGTTTTTT

size: -
D: -
J: TRBJ2-5
V: TRBV3-1/TRBV3-2
CDR3: CASSQVETQYF
DNA: TGTGCCAGCAGCCAAGTAGAGACCCAGTACTTC

size: -
D: -
J: TRBJ2-2
V: TRBV19
CDR3: CASSMGLTANTGELFF
DNA: TGTGCCAGTAGTATGGGGTTGACAGCGAACACCGGGGAGCTGTTTTTT

size: -
D: -
J: TRBJ1-1
V: TRBV18
CDR3: CASSPVSPATMNTEAFF
DNA: TGTGCCAGCTCACCAGTTTCCCCGGCAACTATGAACACTGAAGCTTTCTTT

size: -
D: -
J: TRBJ2-5
V: TRBV24-1
CDR3: CATSDLGPEETQYF
DNA: TGTGCCACCAGTGATTTGGGACCCGAGGAGACCCAGTACTTC

size: -
D: TRBD1
J: TRBJ1-4
V: TRBV5-8
CDR3: CASSFGTGYEKLFF
DNA: TGTGCCAGCAGCTTTGGGACAGGGTATGAAAAACTGTTTTTT

size: -
D: TRBD1
J: TRBJ1-1
V: TRBV6-5
CDR3: CASSYDRGTEAFF
DNA: TGTGCCAGCAGTTACGACAGGGGAACTGAAGCTTTCTTT

size: -
D: -
J: TRBJ2-6
V: TRBV2
CDR3: CASNPGATGANVLTF
DNA: TGTGCCAGCAATCCTGGGGCAACTGGGGCCAACGTCCTGACTTTC

size: -
D: TRBD2
J: TRBJ2-5
V: TRBV2
CDR3: CASRISGVETQYF
DNA: TGTGCCAGCAGGATTAGCGGGGTAGAGACCCAGTACTTC

size: -
D: -
J: TRBJ1-4
V: TRBV19
CDR3: CASRNSGATNEKLFF
DNA: TGTGCCAGTAGGAACTCAGGGGCAACTAATGAAAAACTGTTTTTT

size: -
D: TRBD1
J: TRBJ2-2
V: TRBV15
CDR3: CATRTGGTANTGELFF
DNA: TGTGCCACCCGGACAGGGGGCACGGCGAACACCGGGGAGCTGTTTTTT

size: once
D: -
J: TRBJ1-1
V: TRBV11-2
CDR3: CASSLQLNTEAFF
DNA: TGTGCCAGCAGCTTACAACTGAACACTGAAGCTTTCTTT

size: -
D: TRBD1
J: TRBJ1-2
V: TRBV6-5
CDR3: CASSSPRGRSYGYTF
DNA: TGTGCCAGCAGTTCCCCCAGGGGGCGCTCCTATGGCTACACCTTC

size: once
D: TRBD1
J: TRBJ2-5
V: TRBV2
CDR3: CASSAGGETQYF
DNA: TGTGCCAGCAGTGCAGGGGGAGAGACCCAGTACTTC

size: -
D: -
J: TRBJ2-6
V: TRBV2
CDR3: CASSRQELPSGANVLTF
DNA: TGTGCCAGCTCACGACAGGAGCTACCCTCTGGGGCCAACGTCCTGACTTTC

size: -
D: -
J: TRBJ1-2
V: TRBV5-5
CDR3: CASSLRAAGNFYGYTF
DNA: TGTGCCAGCAGCTTGAGAGCAGCAGGAAATTTCTATGGCTACACCTTC

size: few
D: -
J: TRBJ2-2
V: TRBV7-3
CDR3: CASSYREAGELFF
DNA: TGTGCCAGCAGCTACAGGGAAGCCGGGGAGCTGTTTTTT